This T cell receptor beta chain was sequenced during a study of blood T cell repertoires in COVID-19. Background on the study: Acute-phase and convalescent COVID-19 samples originated in the United States, Italy and Spain.

V gave up 0 bases and J gave up 3 bases, with 10 bases separating them. This CDR3 is 15 amino acids long. Germline V gives CDR1 SGDLS, CDR2 YYNGEE. Profiled with immunoSEQ multiplex PCR; TCRdb holds only in-frame clones, not every one. The sample lists approximately 100,000 clones, 92% occurring once. The rearrangement joins TRBV9 to TRBJ2-1; D is unresolved. Sequencing input: peripheral blood. The source of this sequence is a man in his fifties or sixties with active COVID-19. DNA of the CDR3: TGTGCCAGCAGCGTAGTAGCCATGGGCTACAATGAGCAGTTCTTC. Translated, it gives CASSVVAMGYNEQFF.